Below, 3 T cell receptor beta chains from the same sample are listed, as sequenced in a study of CD8 T cells in ankylosing spondylitis (dated by TCRdb to the late 2010s). The protocol used for the library was 5' RACE. Sequencing relied on an Illumina HiSeq 2500. TCRdb's own reprocessing of the public reads used fastp at Q25 and MiXCR and kept productive beta chains. Each entry is one CDR3 protein sequence, shown with its most common DNA and genes. This sample gives 200,000 to 250,000 distinct CDR3 sequences in total; around 8% of them show up just once. In total, the top ten clones hold more than 4.5% of the sample. Sequenced material: blood, either unsorted or a sorted T cell fraction (not recorded which). These TCRs come from a female donor with ankylosing spondylitis or in good health (not recorded which).

This clonotype was recorded at least ten times. The chain uses TRBV16 and TRBJ2-7; 9 bases match TRBD2. This CDR3 has 16 residues. Looked up from germline, CDR1 is KGHSY and CDR2 is FQNENV. The ends lost 2 bases at V and 0 bases at J; junction bases unmatched: 5. The chain's CDR3 is CASSQGLAGLSYEQYF. CDR3 coding DNA: TGTGCCAGCAGCCAAGGCCTAGCGGGACTCTCCTACGAGCAGTACTTC.

Only a few counts were recorded for this clonotype. The chain has TRBV7-9 and TRBJ2-7; no definite D call. Germline V gives CDR1 SEHNR, CDR2 FQNEAQ (reference sequence). The CDR3 totals 12 residues. V was cut by 5 bases and J by 5 bases, with 10 bases left in between. CDR3 protein: CASSHVLDEQYF. DNA of the CDR3: TGTGCCAGCAGCCACGTCCTGGACGAGCAGTACTTC.

In this sample, this clonotype turned up many times. V and J are TRBV6-6 and TRBJ2-5; D is uncertain. V gave up 2 bases and J gave up 2 bases, with 6 bases separating them. Germline V gene lookup returns CDR1 MNHNY and CDR2 SVGAGI (reference sequence). This CDR3 region has 13 residues. The CDR3: CASSYMGQETQYF. The DNA of the CDR3 is TGTGCCAGCAGTTACATGGGACAAGAGACCCAGTACTTC.